Shown below are 2 T cell receptor beta chains from a single sample sequenced in a study of identical twins. TCRdb redid the calling of the 5' RACE reads with MiXCR, one entry per CDR3 protein. The sample includes about 570,000 distinct CDR3 sequences, more than 9% seen only once; the top ten take 2.5% to 3%. This sample was shared with a second study, whose subject was yellow fever vaccine responses in identical twins.

Sequenced material: PBMCs. The source of these receptors is a woman between 18 and 29 years old in good health.

This sequence joins TRBV18 and TRBJ2-5; 7 nucleotides match TRBD1. The CDR3 totals 14 residues. The V segment lost 4 bases and the J segment 5 bases; nucleotides outside the gene matches: 7. Germline V gene lookup returns CDR1 KGHSH and CDR2 LQKENI. The CDR3 spells CASSHVDREETQYF. DNA of the CDR3: TGTGCCAGCTCACACGTCGACAGGGAGGAGACCCAGTACTTC.

There are a few counts of this clonotype. The J gene is TRBJ2-3, the V gene TRBV7-3; D possibly corresponds to TRBD2 (5 bases). Trimming shortened V by 5 bases and J by 2 bases, and 11 bases separated the two germline ends. There are 14 residues in the CDR3. CDR1 is SGHTA, CDR2 FQGTGA, per germline. Written as DNA, the CDR3 is TGTGCCAGCAGCGAATCCGGGGTCACAGATACGCAGTATTTT. It is translated as CASSESGVTDTQYF.